Following are 5 T cell receptor beta chains from one sample sequenced in a study of T cell responses to AZD1222 COVID-19 vaccine (dated by TCRdb to about 2021). Library preparation employed the immunoSEQ multiplex PCR assay. Sourced from immuneACCESS, this table was stored by TCRdb with only in-frame sequences that have V and J called. A share of the clones is absent; for the studies checked, an unresolved V gene accounts for under half, and the remainder has no known explanation. The sample yields some 130,000 clones; approximately 84% were counted once. Clones ranked in the top ten supply roughly 3.9% of the sample. Interpreted using the paper, the time point label stands for: baseline before first vaccination. The sequences come from peripheral blood, collected on day 0 of AZD1222 vaccination. These receptor sequences come from an adult in good health.

This clone has just one count. This chain connects TRBV4-1 to TRBJ1-2; TRBD1 is a possible D gene (6 bases). Trimming cost V 1 base and J 7 bases, with 16 bases left between them. The CDR3 spans 15 residues. Germline loops: CDR1 MGHRA, CDR2 YSYEKL. Written as DNA, the CDR3 is TGCGCCAGCAGCCAAGGACAGGCTGGGGTGAGTGGCTACACCTTC. It encodes CASSQGQAGVSGYTF.

The rearrangement uses TRBV7-9 and TRBJ1-4, with 9 bases matching TRBD1. The CDR3 runs 16 residues. Germline V gene sequence: CDR1 SEHNR, CDR2 FQNEAQ (reference sequence). The junction had 6 bases not matched to a gene; V was cut back by 0 bases and J by 7 bases. CDR3 DNA: TGTGCCAGCAGCTTAGCCTCCGGGACAGGGCGTGAAAAACTGTTTTTT. Residues: CASSLASGTGREKLFF.

This clone occurred a few times. The chain joins TRBV7-3 to TRBJ2-2, with TRBD1 matching over 10 bases. From germline, CDR1 is SGHTA and CDR2 FQGTGA. CDR3 size: 16 residues. Unmatched junction bases numbered 9, after V lost 5 bases and J lost 6 bases. CDR3 residues: CASSEAGTGVPGELFF. The CDR3 bases are TGTGCCAGCAGCGAGGCCGGGACAGGGGTACCCGGGGAGCTGTTTTTT.

The chain carries TRBV5-1 and TRBJ1-1; D is undetermined. Germline V gene sequence: CDR1 SGHRS, CDR2 YFSETQ. Trimming shortened V by 4 bases and J by 1 base, and 17 bases separated the two germline ends. The CDR3 loop spans 16 amino acids. This chain's CDR3 is CASSRTVSTGNTEAFF. The CDR3 DNA sequence: TGCGCCAGCAGCCGTACAGTCAGTACTGGGAACACTGAAGCTTTCTTT. Drawing the rest from reference TRBV5-1 and TRBJ1-1, the complete variable domain is KAGVTQTPRYLIKTRGQQVTLSCSPISGHRSVSWYQQTPGQGLQFLFEYFSETQRNKGNFPGRFSGRQFSNSRSEMNVSTLELGDSALYLCASSRTVSTGNTEAFFGQGTRLTVV.

This clone was found a few times. This rearrangement joins TRBV12-3 or TRBV12-4 to TRBJ1-2; no clear D. The V gene lost 2 bases and the J gene lost 8 bases, with 12 bases spanning the gap. This CDR3 comprises 13 residues. CDR3 sequence (DNA): TGTGCCAGCAGTTTAAGCGTGGGGTTCGGCTACACCTTC. Translation gives CASSLSVGFGYTF.